The source of this T cell receptor beta chain is a study of T-cell reconstitution after alpha-beta-depleted transplantation in children. Deletions cut 1 base from V and 5 bases from J, with 17 bases between. The germline CDR1 and CDR2 sequences are SQVTM and ANQGSEA. The CDR3 length is 15 residues. A TCRbeta library incorporating unique molecular identifiers was prepared. TCRdb ran MiXCR on the PCR reads and lists one entry per CDR3 protein. The table records over 150,000 distinct CDR3 sequences, around 6.8% of them present only once. This clonotype was observed many times. The starting material was PBMCs from the stem cell graft donor, obtained from the stem cell graft. This rearrangement joins TRBV29-1 to TRBJ1-2, with D possibly TRBD1 on 5 matching bases. This TCR came from a human donor who donated a stem cell graft to a child with Wiskott-Aldrich syndrome. CDR3 DNA: TGCAGCGTTGAAGGATCGGGGCCCAAACGGTATGGCTACACCTTC. Its translation: CSVEGSGPKRYGYTF.